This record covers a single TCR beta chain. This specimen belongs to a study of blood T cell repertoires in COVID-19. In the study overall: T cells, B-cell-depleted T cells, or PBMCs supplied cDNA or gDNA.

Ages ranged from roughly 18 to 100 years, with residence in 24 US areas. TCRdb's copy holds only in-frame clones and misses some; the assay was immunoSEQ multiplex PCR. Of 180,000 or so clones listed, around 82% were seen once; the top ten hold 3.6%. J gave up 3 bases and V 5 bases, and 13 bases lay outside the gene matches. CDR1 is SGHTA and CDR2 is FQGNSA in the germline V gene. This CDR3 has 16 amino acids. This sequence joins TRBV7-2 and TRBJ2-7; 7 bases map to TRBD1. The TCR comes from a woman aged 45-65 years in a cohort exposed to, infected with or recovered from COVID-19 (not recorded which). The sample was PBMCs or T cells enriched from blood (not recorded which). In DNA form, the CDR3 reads TGTGCCAGCAGCCAAGCCGGGACAGCGGCTTTCTACGAGCAGTACTTC. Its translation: CASSQAGTAAFYEQYF.